There are many counts of the clone carrying this T cell receptor beta chain. Its antigen is still unknown. Original processing notes: A classifier of distant metastasis in papillary thyroid cancer was built from CDR3 differences (across clinicopathological groups). TCRdb ran MiXCR on the PCR reads. TCRdb's processing, not the authors', yielded these V and J calls. The data show roughly 57,000 clones, about 20% seen once. This entry belongs to a study of metastatic and nonmetastatic thyroid tumors. Overall study: Repertoires from blood and tumor or nodule tissue of malignant and benign thyroid patients were compared.

Each patient came to thyroid surgery without any prior treatment (of any kind). The V segment lost 1 base and the J segment 1 base; nucleotides outside the gene matches: 2. This CDR3 contains 16 residues. Germline CDR1 SGHAT, CDR2 FQNNGV. Study findings and constraints: Significantly higher TCR beta diversity was reportedly seen in malignant thyroid tumors than benign nodules, in blood and tumor.

J is TRBJ2-2 and V is TRBV11-2, with 8 bases that match TRBD2. The sequenced material came from blood. The TCR sequence derives from a female donor with papillary thyroid cancer or a benign thyroid nodule (not recorded which). Some clones in this sample may be carry-over from other donors' samples. The CDR3, as DNA: TGTGCCAGCAGCTTAGTAGCGGGGATGAACACCGGGGAGCTGTTTTTT. It is translated as CASSLVAGMNTGELFF.